A single sample is the source of the 29 T cell receptor beta chains below, sequenced in a study of Graves' ophthalmopathy and Graves' hyperthyroidism. TCR beta CDR3 regions were amplified from RNA transcripts. Following a first-round RT-PCR that used HTBI primers, a second-round multiplex PCR was carried out. TCRdb analysed the multiplex PCR reads with MiXCR anew, one entry per CDR3 protein. The sample lists 560,000 or so distinct CDR3 sequences, less than 40% occurring once. Sequences were obtained from peripheral blood or thyroid tissue (not recorded which). The receptors were sampled from an adult man with Graves' hyperthyroidism.

The chain is built from TRBV19 and TRBJ1-2, with TRBD1 as a possible D gene (5 bases). The V gene lost 9 bases and the J gene lost 5 bases, with 16 bases spanning the gap. Germline V gene sequence: CDR1 LNHDA, CDR2 SQIVND (reference sequence). CDR3 length: 13 residues. The DNA for the CDR3 is TGTGCCAGCTACAGGTTGGGGACTTATGGCTACACCTTC. Its translation is CASYRLGTYGYTF.

The CDR3 DNA sequence: TGTGCCAGCAGCCACTCGGGGGGGACCGGGGAGCTGTTTTTT. It codes for CASSHSGGTGELFF. V is TRBV7-2 and J is TRBJ2-2; 8 bases fit TRBD2. This CDR3 comprises 14 residues. Germline-derived CDR1 and CDR2 are SGHTA and FQGNSA. The V gene end was trimmed by 5 bases and the J gene end by 5 bases; junction bases not matched to a gene: 4.

This chain links TRBV9 with TRBJ1-2; D ambiguous. The CDR3 sequence is 11 residues long. The germline V gene encodes CDR1 SGDLS and CDR2 YYNGEE. V lost 0 bases, J lost 7 bases, and 4 bases lay in between. The CDR3 coding sequence is TGTGCCAGCAGCGTAGAGGCTGGCTACACCTTC. This gives the protein CASSVEAGYTF.

This clonotype was detected ten times or more. This sequence joins TRBV5-8 and TRBJ2-7; 9 positions agree with TRBD1. CDR3 length: 13 amino acids. V lost 4 bases and J lost 4; bases outside the gene matches: 3. Germline CDR1 reads SGHTS; CDR2 reads YDEGEE. The CDR3 DNA reads as TGTGCCAGCAGCCGACAGGGGGAATACGAGCAGTACTTC. Translated, it gives CASSRQGEYEQYF.

This sequence joins TRBV20-1 and TRBJ2-5; TRBD1 matches 10 bases. Trimming cost V 4 bases and J 5 bases; bases outside gene matches: 4. Germline V gene sequence: CDR1 DFQATT, CDR2 SNEGSKA (reference sequence). This CDR3 region has 13 residues. The chain's CDR3 is CSATDRGEETQYF. Written as DNA, the CDR3 is TGCAGTGCTACGGACAGGGGGGAGGAGACCCAGTACTTC.

This clonotype was seen a few times. The chain employs TRBV29-1 and TRBJ2-3; TRBD2 aligns across 12 bases. The CDR3 spans 16 residues. V dropped 4 bases and J dropped 4; count of bases not matched to a gene: 9. Germline CDR1 and CDR2: SQVTM and ANQGSEA. CDR3 coding DNA: TGCAGCGTTGCCGCCCTAGCGGGAGGGCCCGCAGATACGCAGTATTTT. Translation: CSVAALAGGPADTQYF.

Worth noting for this clonotype: Just one base apart from a much larger clone, this may be a read error. The J gene is TRBJ1-4, the V gene TRBV5-6; no clear D. CDR3 length: 16 amino acids. Germline CDR1 SGHDT, CDR2 YYEEEE. V lost 3 bases and J 4 bases, leaving 16 bases between the germline ends. CDR3 nucleotides: TGTGCCAGCAGCTCGGGAGTCCCATGGGGTAATGAAAAACTGTTTTTT. It translates to CASSSGVPWGNEKLFF.

The chain couples TRBV3-1 to TRBJ1-3; no firm D call. Germline lookup yields CDR1 LGHDT and CDR2 YNNKEL (reference sequence). CDR3 length equals 15 residues. V lost 0 bases, J lost 0 bases, and 6 bases lay in between. In nucleotides, the CDR3 is TGTGCCAGCAGCCAAGACGCAGGCTCTGGAAACACCATATATTTT. Protein product: CASSQDAGSGNTIYF.

This clonotype has more than one count but fewer than ten. This chain uses TRBV7-8 with TRBJ1-2; the D is unclear. Between the trimmed V and J ends, which lost 6 bases and 0 bases, there was a span of 14 bases. Per the germline V gene, CDR1 is SGHVS and CDR2 is FQNEAQ. This CDR3 has 15 residues. CDR3 sequence (DNA): TGTGCCAGCAGTTTATCAGCGCTCCCTAACTATGGCTACACCTTC. Its translation is CASSLSALPNYGYTF.

This clonotype was seen ten or more times. The CDR3 spells CASRQTGLEQYF. For the CDR3, the DNA is TGTGCCAGCAGACAGACAGGGCTCGAGCAGTACTTC. V usage is TRBV28 and J usage is TRBJ2-7; the match to TRBD1 covers 7 bases. V shed 6 bases, J shed 6 bases, and the junction held 5 bases outside the gene matches. CDR1 and CDR2 (germline): MDHEN, SYDVKM. The CDR3 consists of 12 residues.

This clonotype was seen ten or more times. This chain connects TRBV27 to TRBJ2-7; tentatively, D is TRBD2 (6 bases). Trimming left V 2 bases short and J 5 bases short, with 10 bases between. The CDR3 sequence is 13 residues long. The germline CDR1 and CDR2 sequences are MNHEY and SMNVEV (reference sequence). CDR3 region: CASSLLRGNEQYF. In DNA form, the CDR3 reads TGTGCCAGCAGTTTACTGCGGGGAAACGAGCAGTACTTC.

J is TRBJ1-1 and V is TRBV24-1; possibly TRBD1 for D (6 bases). V lost 11 bases to trimming and J lost 0 bases, with 24 bases between them. CDR3 length: 17 amino acids. In germline, CDR1 is KGHDR, CDR2 SFDVKD. CDR3 residues: CANRERGGQKMNTEAFF. The CDR3 nucleotides read TGTGCCAACAGAGAAAGGGGAGGACAGAAAATGAACACTGAAGCTTTCTTT.

This clonotype appeared a few times. The rearrangement joins TRBV20-1 to TRBJ2-2, with 12 bases that match TRBD2. Germline loops: CDR1 DFQATT, CDR2 SNEGSKA (reference sequence). This CDR3 region has 18 residues. V shed 0 bases and J 1 base; nucleotides not matched to a gene: 6. The chain's CDR3 is CSARDLSTSGGNTGELFF. The DNA of the CDR3 is TGCAGTGCTAGAGATTTATCGACTAGCGGGGGGAACACCGGGGAGCTGTTTTTT.

This clonotype showed up many times. The rearrangement uses TRBV13 and TRBJ1-1, with no clear D. The V gene lost 0 bases and the J gene lost 3 bases, with 11 bases spanning the gap. This CDR3 has 15 residues. The germline gives CDR1 PRHDT, CDR2 FYEKMQ (reference sequence). The CDR3 protein is CASSLGHGMDTEAFF. The CDR3, as DNA: TGTGCCAGCAGCTTAGGCCACGGGATGGACACTGAAGCTTTCTTT.

This clonotype has ten or more counts. The chain links TRBV2 to TRBJ1-3, with D perhaps TRBD1 (5 bases). This CDR3 contains 13 residues. Per germline, CDR1 SNHLY and CDR2 FYNNEI. The V and J ends lost 2 bases and 9 bases respectively, with 11 bases between them. The chain's CDR3 is CASSESQGGTIYF. The CDR3 nucleotides are TGTGCCAGCAGTGAAAGCCAGGGTGGCACCATATATTTT.

Concerning this clonotype itself: This may stem from a read error, because a much larger clone lies one nucleotide away. The J gene is TRBJ1-5, the V gene TRBV20-1; D is possibly TRBD1 (5 bases). V was cut by 3 bases and J by 13 bases, with 22 bases left in between. This CDR3 comprises 14 residues. Germline lookup yields CDR1 DFQATT and CDR2 SNEGSKA (reference sequence). The CDR3 DNA reads TGCAGTGCTAGGGCCCTAGGGGTCGAGGATACGCAGCATTTT. It encodes CSARALGVEDTQHF.

This clonotype was picked up many times. This rearrangement joins TRBV11-2 to TRBJ1-3, with D possibly matching TRBD1 (5 bases). Germline V CDR1 and CDR2: SGHAT, FQNNGV. V lost 2 bases, J lost 4 bases, and 9 bases lay in between. This CDR3 region has 14 residues. The CDR3 bases are TGTGCCAGCAGCTTATGGCAGGGCGGAAACACCATATATTTT. Protein: CASSLWQGGNTIYF.

As for this clonotype: This is likely a read error, given that the CDR3 carries no conserved phenylalanine or tryptophan at its end. It is unclear where the CDR3 begins or ends on the DNA, so no DNA is shown, and the CDR3 is as TCRdb lists it. This chain connects TRBV10-3 to TRBJ2-6. The CDR3 is 8 residues long, ends included. Germline CDR1 is ENHRY and CDR2 is SYGVKD. CDR3 in amino acids: CAISEPTS.

V gene TRBV20-1 combines with J gene TRBJ2-2, with 7 nucleotides matching TRBD2. Losses at the gene ends were 6 bases for V and 2 bases for J; bases not matched to a gene: 3. Germline assignment: CDR1 DFQATT and CDR2 SNEGSKA (reference sequence). This CDR3 contains 13 residues. The CDR3, as DNA: TGCAGTGCCCCGGGGGGTAACACCGGGGAGCTGTTTTTT. It specifies CSAPGGNTGELFF.

This clonotype was counted at least ten times. V and J are TRBV12-3 or TRBV12-4 and TRBJ1-5; D is unresolved. The CDR3 has 13 amino acids. Trimming took off 4 bases at V and 4 bases at J, with 8 bases between the two ends. This CDR3 is CASSYAQNQPQHF. The CDR3, as DNA: TGTGCCAGCAGTTACGCACAGAATCAGCCCCAGCATTTT.

With regard to this clonotype: One base away lies a much larger clone, so this may be a sequencing read error. This chain uses TRBV7-3 with TRBJ1-3, with D possibly being TRBD1 (5 bases). Germline V gene data show CDR1 as SGHTA and CDR2 as FQGTGA. The CDR3 spans 13 residues. The CDR3 sequence: CASGQGRLNTIYF. CDR3 in DNA: TGCGCCAGCGGCCAGGGCAGGCTTAACACCATATATTTT.

This clonotype has at least ten counts. The chain couples TRBV12-5 to TRBJ1-1; possible D gene TRBD1, 5 bases. Trimming stripped 1 base from V and 3 bases from J, with 9 bases between. Germline CDR1 LGHNT, CDR2 FRNRAP. This CDR3 comprises 14 residues. The CDR3 sequence: CASGLGTQDTEAFF. The CDR3, as DNA: TGTGCTAGTGGTTTGGGAACACAGGACACTGAAGCTTTCTTT.

This clonotype appeared a few times. The chain has TRBV10-2 and TRBJ2-1; TRBD1 is a possible D gene (6 bases). Trimming pared 6 bases from V and 3 bases from J, leaving 12 bases between. This CDR3 is built from 14 residues. The germline gives CDR1 WSHSY, CDR2 SAAADI. In DNA, the CDR3 is TGCGCCAGCAGCTGGGACATCGACTACAATGAGCAGTTCTTC. It yields the protein CASSWDIDYNEQFF.

Comments on this clonotype: Since a much larger clone is just one base distant, this may be a read error. This sequence joins TRBV2 and TRBJ2-7; D gene unclear. CDR1 and CDR2 (germline): SNHLY, FYNNEI. This CDR3 has 14 residues. The V end lost 8 bases, the J end lost 6 bases, and 20 bases lay between the germline ends. This CDR3 reads CASGRPVSRREQYF. Written as DNA, the CDR3 is TGTGCCAGCGGCCGACCAGTAAGCCGGCGCGAGCAGTACTTC.

This chain uses TRBV6-6 with TRBJ2-1; 11 bases agree with TRBD2. Germline lookup yields CDR1 MNHNY and CDR2 SVGAGI (reference sequence). V gave up 5 bases and J gave up 0 bases; unmatched junction bases: 3. This CDR3 is built from 16 residues. CDR3 sequence reads: CASSPTSGISYNEQFF. CDR3 sequence (DNA): TGTGCCAGCAGTCCGACTAGCGGGATCTCCTACAATGAGCAGTTCTTC.

This clonotype was seen just once. At one end, the junction sequence differs from germline, possibly due to a read error. The chain recombines TRBV20-1 with TRBJ1-2, with D hard to call. CDR3 length: 14 residues. Per the germline V gene, CDR1 is DFQATT and CDR2 is SNEGSKA (reference sequence). As DNA, the CDR3 is TGCAGTACTAGAGAGACGGCTAGAACCTATGGCTACACCTTC. This codes for CSTRETARTYGYTF.

This clonotype has ten or more counts. The chain has TRBV7-2 and TRBJ2-2; weak D call: TRBD2 (5 bases). CDR3 length equals 18 residues. V was pared by 6 bases and J by 2 bases, with 22 bases between. CDR1 is SGHTA, CDR2 FQGNSA, per germline. The CDR3 is CASSPNPPWEPNTGELFF. CDR3 bases: TGTGCCAGCAGTCCGAACCCCCCCTGGGAGCCCAACACCGGGGAGCTGTTTTTT.

V is TRBV2 and J is TRBJ1-1, with D perhaps TRBD1 (5 bases). V was pared by 4 bases and J by 5 bases, with 11 bases between. CDR1 is SNHLY and CDR2 is FYNNEI in the germline V gene. The CDR3 length is 13 residues. The DNA of the CDR3 is TGTGCCAGCAGTGCTAGGGGAGAGACTGAAGCTTTCTTT. It codes for CASSARGETEAFF.

Ten or more counts support this clonotype. The V and J genes are TRBV7-9 and TRBJ1-3; D call uncertain. The length of the CDR3 is 10 residues. V was clipped by 1 base and J by 16 bases, with 8 bases between them. CDR1 and CDR2 from the germline V gene are SEHNR and FQNEAQ (reference sequence). The CDR3: CASSLEKAYF. CDR3 nucleotides: TGTGCCAGCAGCTTAGAGAAGGCCTATTTT.